This T cell receptor beta chain appears in the sequencing data of a study of T cells in Graves' hyperthyroidism and ophthalmopathy. Study context: Staff took peripheral blood when the initial diagnosis was made, before any treatment began.

Trimming cost V 6 bases and J 2 bases, with 14 bases left between them. Germline V CDR1 and CDR2: MNHEY, SVGAGI. The CDR3 runs 14 residues. It was RNA transcripts that yielded the amplified TCR beta CDR3 regions. Primed by the HTBI set, a first-round RT-PCR was run on the TCR CDR3. From the multiplex PCR reads, TCRdb called clonotypes with MiXCR, one entry per CDR3 protein. The sample lists about 260,000 distinct CDR3 sequences, less than 30% seen once, with roughly a quarter in the top ten. General study findings and limits: Most thyroid-expanded clonotypes above 0.001 were also found in blood.

There are many counts of this clonotype. The antigen is undetermined. The sequence derives from a man aged 40-55 years with Graves' hyperthyroidism that later progressed to Graves' ophthalmopathy. The rearrangement joins TRBV6-5 to TRBJ2-7; maybe TRBD1 (5 bases). The sequenced sample consisted of blood. In DNA form, the CDR3 reads TGTGCCAGCAGCCTCGATATAGGGGCCTACGAGCAGTACTTC. Its translation: CASSLDIGAYEQYF.